The rows below give T cell receptor beta chains drawn from one sample of a study of blood T cell repertoires in COVID-19. TCRdb's table, derived via immunoSEQ multiplex PCR, lists solely in-frame clones and lacks some. The table includes around 300,000 clones, around four fifths detected once. The sample taken for sequencing was peripheral blood. The receptor set was obtained from a woman aged 45 to 65 with active or convalescent COVID-19. CDR3s include the opening cysteine and the closing phenylalanine or tryptophan. The D gene is left open where the match is weak. Size values are once, few and many counts, or a class for expanded clones, and some rows have none.

cdr3_length	j_call	v_call	d_call	clone_size	cdr3_aa	cdr3_nt
15	TRBJ1-1	TRBV13	TRBD1	many	CASSLTGGVNTEAFF	TGTGCCAGCAGCTTGACAGGGGGAGTCAACACTGAAGCTTTCTTT
16	TRBJ2-2	TRBV5-1	-	few	CASSFGGASTLRELFF	TGCGCCAGCAGTTTCGGAGGGGCTAGCACGTTAAGGGAGCTGTTTTTT
14	TRBJ2-5	TRBV28	-	-	CASSQTRPQETQYF	TGTGCCAGCAGTCAGACAAGGCCCCAAGAGACCCAGTACTTC
16	TRBJ1-5	TRBV2	-	-	CASSEGGRRHNQPQHF	TGTGCCAGCAGTGAAGGAGGCCGTCGCCACAATCAGCCCCAGCATTTT
13	TRBJ2-7	TRBV29-1	TRBD2	-	CSALQNGRGEQYF	TGCAGCGCCCTCCAGAACGGGAGGGGCGAGCAGTACTTC
15	TRBJ2-7	TRBV5-1	-	-	CASSSGQSSSYEQYF	TGCGCCAGCAGCTCCGGACAATCATCCTCCTACGAGCAGTACTTC
14	TRBJ2-1	TRBV7-9	-	few	CASRSGFAYNEQFF	TGTGCCAGCAGATCAGGCTTTGCCTACAATGAGCAGTTCTTC
16	TRBJ2-7	TRBV28	TRBD2	-	CASSFSLAGLSYEQYF	TGTGCCAGCAGTTTTTCACTAGCGGGCCTCTCCTACGAGCAGTACTTC
15	TRBJ2-2	TRBV11-2	TRBD1	once	CASSARDRNTGELFF	TGTGCCAGCAGCGCCCGGGACAGAAACACCGGGGAGCTGTTTTTT
14	TRBJ1-2	TRBV7-2	-	-	CASSLARTNYGYTF	TGTGCCAGCAGCTTAGCCAGGACTAACTATGGCTACACCTTC
14	TRBJ1-4	TRBV28	-	-	CASGAEATNEKLFF	TGTGCCAGCGGTGCCGAGGCAACTAATGAAAAACTGTTTTTT
13	TRBJ1-1	TRBV7-2	-	-	CASSLYAGTEAFF	TGTGCCAGCAGCTTATACGCAGGCACTGAAGCTTTCTTT
14	TRBJ2-1	TRBV30	-	once	CAWRGRGSYNEQFF	TGTGCCTGGAGGGGTCGGGGCTCCTACAATGAGCAGTTCTTC
15	TRBJ1-4	TRBV6-5	-	-	CASTPRRQGNEKLFF	TGTGCCAGCACCCCTCGCCGGCAGGGGAATGAAAAACTGTTTTTT
18	TRBJ2-5	TRBV19	TRBD2	-	CAKVDGQPGLAVRETQYF	TGTGCCAAAGTGGACGGCCAGCCGGGACTAGCGGTCCGAGAGACCCAGTACTTC
12	TRBJ1-1	TRBV6-6	-	-	CASSYTGTEAFF	TGTGCCAGCAGTTACACGGGGACTGAAGCTTTCTTT
13	TRBJ2-5	TRBV11-2	-	few	CASSSARRETQYF	TGTGCCAGCAGCTCGGCTCGGAGGGAGACCCAGTACTTC
12	TRBJ2-2	TRBV9	-	-	CASSVVGWELFF	TGTGCCAGCAGCGTAGTCGGGTGGGAGCTGTTTTTT
14	TRBJ1-5	TRBV28	-	-	CASSFGGAGQPQHF	TGTGCCAGCAGTTTCGGAGGGGCCGGTCAGCCCCAGCATTTT
14	TRBJ2-3	TRBV19	TRBD1	once	CASSIGTGGDTQYF	TGTGCCAGTAGTATAGGGACAGGGGGAGATACGCAGTATTTT
14	TRBJ2-7	TRBV7-8	TRBD1	few	CASSPGQGSAEQYF	TGTGCCAGCAGCCCCGGACAGGGATCAGCCGAGCAGTACTTC